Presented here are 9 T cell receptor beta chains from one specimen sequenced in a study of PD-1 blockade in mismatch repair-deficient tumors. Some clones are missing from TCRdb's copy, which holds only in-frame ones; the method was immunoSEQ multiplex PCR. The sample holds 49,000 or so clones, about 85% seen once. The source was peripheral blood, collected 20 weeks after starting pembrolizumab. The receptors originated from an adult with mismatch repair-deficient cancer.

CDR3 amino acids: CASSLGGGLVDEQYF. CDR3 DNA: TGTGCCAGCAGCTTGGGGGGGGGACTAGTGGACGAGCAGTACTTC. The chain joins TRBV7-2 to TRBJ2-7; 8 nucleotides agree with TRBD2. Looked up from germline, CDR1 is SGHTA and CDR2 is FQGNSA. CDR3 length: 15 amino acids. The V segment lost 3 bases and the J segment 5 bases; nucleotides outside the gene matches: 9.

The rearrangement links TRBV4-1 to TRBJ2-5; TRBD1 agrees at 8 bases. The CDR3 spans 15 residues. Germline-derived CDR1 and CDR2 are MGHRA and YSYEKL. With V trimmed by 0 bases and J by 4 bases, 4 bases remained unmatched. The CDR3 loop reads CASSQDRGPAETQYF. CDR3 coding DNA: TGCGCCAGCAGCCAAGACAGGGGGCCGGCAGAGACCCAGTACTTC.

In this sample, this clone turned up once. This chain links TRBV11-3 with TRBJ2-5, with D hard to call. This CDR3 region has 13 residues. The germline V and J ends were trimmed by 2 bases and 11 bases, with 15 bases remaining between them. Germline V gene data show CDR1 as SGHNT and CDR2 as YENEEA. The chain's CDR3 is CASSLSRLEEQYF. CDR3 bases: TGTGCCAGCAGCTTATCTCGACTCGAAGAGCAGTACTTC.

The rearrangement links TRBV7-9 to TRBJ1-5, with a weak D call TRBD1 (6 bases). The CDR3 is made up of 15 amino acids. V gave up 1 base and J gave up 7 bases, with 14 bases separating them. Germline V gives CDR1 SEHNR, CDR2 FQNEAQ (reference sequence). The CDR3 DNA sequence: TGTGCCAGCAGCTTAGGGGACACCGCGGCCCAGCCCCAGCATTTT. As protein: CASSLGDTAAQPQHF.

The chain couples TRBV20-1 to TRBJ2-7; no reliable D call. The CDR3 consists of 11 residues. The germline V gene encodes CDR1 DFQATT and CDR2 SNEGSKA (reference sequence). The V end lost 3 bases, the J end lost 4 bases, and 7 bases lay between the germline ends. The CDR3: CSASLGYEQYF. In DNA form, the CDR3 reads TGCAGTGCTAGCCTGGGGTACGAGCAGTACTTC.

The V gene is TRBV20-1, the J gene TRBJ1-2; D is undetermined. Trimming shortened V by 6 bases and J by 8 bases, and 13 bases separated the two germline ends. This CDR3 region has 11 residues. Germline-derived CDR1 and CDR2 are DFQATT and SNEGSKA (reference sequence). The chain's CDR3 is CSAERGQGYTF. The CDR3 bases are TGCAGTGCGGAGAGAGGGCAAGGCTACACCTTC.

In DNA, the CDR3 is TGTGCCAGCAGCCCTAGCGGGACTATTGAGCAGTACTTC. This codes for CASSPSGTIEQYF. The chain joins TRBV7-8 to TRBJ2-7; TRBD2 matches at 9 bases. V was pared by 5 bases and J by 7 bases, with 6 bases of the junction left unmatched. The CDR3 sequence is 13 residues long. CDR1 is SGHVS and CDR2 is FQNEAQ in the germline V gene. Based on the CDR3 plus reference TRBV7-8 and TRBJ2-7, the full variable domain is GAGVSQSPRYKVAKRGQDVALRCDPISGHVSLFWYQQALGQGPEFLTYFQNEAQLDKSGLPSDRFFAERPEGSVSTLKIQRTQQEDSAVYLCASSPSGTIEQYFGPGTRLTVT.

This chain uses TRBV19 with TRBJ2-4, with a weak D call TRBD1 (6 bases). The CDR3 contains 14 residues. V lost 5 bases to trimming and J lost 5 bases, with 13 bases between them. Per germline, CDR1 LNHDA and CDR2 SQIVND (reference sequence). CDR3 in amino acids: CASSGGVDENIQYF. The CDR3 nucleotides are TGTGCCAGTAGTGGGGGCGTGGACGAAAACATTCAGTACTTC.

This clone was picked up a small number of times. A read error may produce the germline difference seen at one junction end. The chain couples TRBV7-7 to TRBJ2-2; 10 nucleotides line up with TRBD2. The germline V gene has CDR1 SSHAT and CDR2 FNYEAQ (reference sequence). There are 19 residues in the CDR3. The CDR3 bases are TGTGCTAGCAGCTTAGAGGAGAGGGCTAGCGGGAGACGAACCGGGGAGCTGTTTTTT. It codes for CASSLEERASGRRTGELFF.